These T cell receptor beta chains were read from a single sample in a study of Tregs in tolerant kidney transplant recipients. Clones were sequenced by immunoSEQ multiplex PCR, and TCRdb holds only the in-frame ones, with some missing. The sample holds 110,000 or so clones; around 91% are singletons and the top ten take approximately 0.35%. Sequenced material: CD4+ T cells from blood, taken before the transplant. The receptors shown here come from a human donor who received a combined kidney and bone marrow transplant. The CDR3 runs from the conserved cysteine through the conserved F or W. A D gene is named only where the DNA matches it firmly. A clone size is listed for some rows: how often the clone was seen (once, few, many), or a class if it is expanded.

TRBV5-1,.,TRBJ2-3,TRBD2,CASSDRLAGARDTQYF,TGCGCCAGCAGCGATCGTCTAGCGGGAGCCCGCGATACGCAGTATTTT
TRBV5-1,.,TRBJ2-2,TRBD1,CASSSRTGNTGELFF,TGCGCCAGCAGCTCTCGGACAGGGAACACCGGGGAGCTGTTTTTT
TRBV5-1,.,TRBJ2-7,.,CASSLGAGKSSYEQYF,TGCGCCAGCAGCTTGGGGGCAGGGAAGAGCTCCTACGAGCAGTACTTC
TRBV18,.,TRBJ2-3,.,CASSPPQDTQYF,TGTGCCAGCTCACCCCCCCAGGATACGCAGTATTTT
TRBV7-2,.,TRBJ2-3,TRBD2,CASSPLKGLGDVYTQYF,TGTGCCAGCAGCCCGTTGAAGGGACTAGGGGATGTTTATACGCAGTATTTT
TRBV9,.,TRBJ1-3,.,CASSVGQGFSGNTIYF,TGTGCCAGCAGCGTAGGTCAGGGCTTCTCTGGAAACACCATATATTTT
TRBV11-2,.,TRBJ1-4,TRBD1,CASSQGATINEKLFF,TGTGCCAGCAGCCAGGGGGCCACGATTAATGAAAAACTGTTTTTT
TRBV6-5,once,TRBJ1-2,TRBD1,CASNRGRDGYTF,TGTGCCAGCAACAGGGGGAGGGATGGCTACACCTTC
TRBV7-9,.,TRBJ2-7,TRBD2,CASSPPGGDEQYF,TGTGCCAGCAGCCCCCCGGGGGGGGACGAGCAGTACTTC
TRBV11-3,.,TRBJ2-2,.,CASSLRGGQLNTGELFF,TGTGCCAGCAGCTTAAGAGGAGGGCAGCTTAACACCGGGGAGCTGTTTTTT
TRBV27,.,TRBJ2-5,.,CASGQTSFPQETQYF,TGTGCCAGCGGACAGACTAGCTTCCCCCAAGAGACCCAGTACTTC
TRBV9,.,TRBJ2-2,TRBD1,CASSAPPGTGATNTGELFF,TGTGCCAGCAGCGCCCCTCCCGGGACAGGGGCTACGAACACCGGGGAGCTGTTTTTT
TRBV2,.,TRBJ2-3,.,CASSEQGGDTDTQYF,TGTGCCAGCAGTGAACAGGGAGGTGACACAGATACGCAGTATTTT
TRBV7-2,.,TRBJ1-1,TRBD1,CASSYRGQAFF,TGTGCCAGCAGCTACAGGGGGCAAGCTTTCTTT
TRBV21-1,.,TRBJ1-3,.,CASRQPGQGRGNTIYF,TGTGCCAGCAGGCAACCGGGACAGGGGAGGGGAAACACCATATATTTT
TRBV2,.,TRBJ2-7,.,CASSGSSSTYEQYF,TGTGCCAGCAGTGGCAGCTCTAGCACCTACGAGCAGTACTTC
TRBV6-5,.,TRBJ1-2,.,CASSYSIAGGYTF,TGTGCCAGCAGTTACTCGATCGCAGGAGGCTACACCTTC
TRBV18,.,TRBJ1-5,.,CASSPDYSNQPQHF,TGTGCCAGCTCACCAGACTATAGCAATCAGCCCCAGCATTTT
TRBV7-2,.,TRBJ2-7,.,CASSLEGGGGPYEQYF,TGTGCCAGCAGCTTAGAGGGGGGCGGGGGCCCCTACGAGCAGTACTTC
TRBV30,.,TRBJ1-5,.,CAWSRGLGQPQHF,TGTGCCTGGAGTAGAGGGCTTGGACAGCCCCAGCATTTT
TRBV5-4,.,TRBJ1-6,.,CASSLRGTDNSPLHF,TGTGCCAGCAGCTTGCGGGGAACGGATAATTCACCCCTCCACTTT
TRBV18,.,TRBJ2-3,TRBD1,CASSRDRVGTDTQYF,TGTGCCAGCTCACGCGACAGGGTTGGGACAGATACGCAGTATTTT
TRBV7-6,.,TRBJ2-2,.,CASSRLQGPATGELFF,TGTGCCAGCAGCCGTCTACAGGGCCCCGCCACCGGGGAGCTGTTTTTT
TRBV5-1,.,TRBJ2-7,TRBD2,CASSTLAGGDEQYF,TGCGCCAGCAGCACCTTAGCGGGGGGAGACGAGCAGTACTTC
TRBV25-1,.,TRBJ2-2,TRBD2,CASLAGGNTGELFF,TGTGCCAGCCTAGCGGGAGGGAACACCGGGGAGCTGTTTTTT
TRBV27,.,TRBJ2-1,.,CASSTSFYNEQFF,TGTGCCAGCTCAACTAGTTTCTACAATGAGCAGTTCTTC
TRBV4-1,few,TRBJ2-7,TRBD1,CASSHGDRGYEQYF,TGCGCCAGCAGCCACGGGGACAGGGGCTACGAGCAGTACTTC
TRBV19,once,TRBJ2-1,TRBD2,CASSIDPGGEQFF,TGTGCCAGTAGTATAGATCCCGGGGGGGAGCAGTTCTTC
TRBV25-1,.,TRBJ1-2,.,CASKSYGYTF,TGTGCCAGCAAGAGCTATGGCTACACCTTC
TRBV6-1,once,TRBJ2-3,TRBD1,CASRAGGGTDTQYF,TGTGCCAGCAGAGCAGGGGGCGGGACAGATACGCAGTATTTT
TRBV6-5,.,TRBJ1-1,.,CASSYHAEGGNTEAFF,TGTGCCAGCAGTTACCACGCGGAAGGGGGGAACACTGAAGCTTTCTTT
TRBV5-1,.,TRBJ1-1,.,CASSQGQNTEAFF,TGCGCCAGCAGCCAAGGACAGAACACTGAAGCTTTCTTT
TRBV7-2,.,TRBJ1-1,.,CASSLGSGTEAFF,TGTGCCAGCAGCTTAGGTTCCGGCACTGAAGCTTTCTTT
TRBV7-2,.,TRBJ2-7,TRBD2,CASSSTRLAGAYEQYF,TGTGCCAGCAGTTCTACCCGACTAGCGGGAGCCTACGAGCAGTACTTC
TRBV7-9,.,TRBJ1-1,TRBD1,CASSLALTGDTEAFF,TGTGCCAGCAGCTTAGCCCTAACAGGGGACACTGAAGCTTTCTTT